Reported below is one T cell receptor (beta chain). Antigen specificity is unknown. The data belong to a study of shared clonotypes between healthy human individuals. The V end lost 5 bases, the J end lost 2 bases, and 24 bases lay between the germline ends. This CDR3 contains 18 residues. CDR1 MGHRA and CDR2 YSYEKL come from the germline V gene. Method: immunoSEQ multiplex PCR; TCRdb's copy keeps in-frame clones and lacks some. The profile shows about 870,000 clones, 85% to 95% of them singletons. CD8 cells classed as naive were CD45RO-negative and positively selected for CCR7, excluding terminally differentiated effector memory CD45RA+ cells. Overall study results and limits: Non-shared clonotypes had lower generation probabilities than those shared by all four donors. The donor pool, a small one, limited the genetic and exposure-history diversity represented.

The rearrangement uses TRBV4-1 and TRBJ1-2, with D possibly being TRBD1 (5 bases). This clonotype was obtained from a man aged 25 to 45 in good health. Sequencing was done on a sample of naive CD8+ T cells sorted from blood. In DNA, the CDR3 is TGCGCCAGCAGCTCCCCGGGACTGAACTTACAATCCAACTATGGCTACACCTTC. Translating it yields CASSSPGLNLQSNYGYTF.